This T cell receptor (beta chain) comes out of a study of Ad26.COV2.S vaccination and SARS-CoV-2 variants. General observations from the study: Non-spike TCR breadth was similar in vaccine and placebo recipients. It is possible that the TCR breadth and depth analyses underestimated the total T cell responses.

Of note for this clone: No antigen is known for it.

Germline CDR1 is SEHNR and CDR2 is FQNEAQ (reference sequence). The V segment lost 6 bases and the J segment 0 bases; nucleotides outside the gene matches: 8. The CDR3 consists of 16 residues. Treatment noted: around 19 received Ad26.COV2.S at low or high dose, single or two shots; about 5 received placebo; per-sample allocation not given. Samples analyzed were those drawn on day 63 after the first vaccine or placebo injection. In Boston, an adult donor aged 18-55 years took part. Only in-frame clones appear in the TCRdb table, and some are missing; sequencing was by immunoSEQ multiplex PCR. Of roughly 700,000 clones listed, approximately 88% are singletons.

The chain carries TRBV7-9 and TRBJ2-3, with TRBD2 matching over 8 bases. The TCR originated in a person aged 18-65 years who received the Ad26.COV2.S COVID-19 vaccine or a placebo. Specimen: peripheral blood, collected in a trial of Ad26.COV2.S vaccine versus placebo. DNA for the CDR3: TGTGCCAGCAGGCTCAATAGCGGGGCTAGCACAGATACGCAGTATTTT. Protein: CASRLNSGASTDTQYF.